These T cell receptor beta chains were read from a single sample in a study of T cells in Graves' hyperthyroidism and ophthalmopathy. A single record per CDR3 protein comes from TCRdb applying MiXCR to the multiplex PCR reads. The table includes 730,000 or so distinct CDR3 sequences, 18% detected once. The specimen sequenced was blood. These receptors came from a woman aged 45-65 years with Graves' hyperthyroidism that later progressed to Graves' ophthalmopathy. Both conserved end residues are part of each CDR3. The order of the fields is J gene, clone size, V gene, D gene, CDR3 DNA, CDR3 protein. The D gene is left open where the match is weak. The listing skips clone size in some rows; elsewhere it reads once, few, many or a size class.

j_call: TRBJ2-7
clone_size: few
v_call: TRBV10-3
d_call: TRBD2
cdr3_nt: TGTGCCATCAGTGATCGGACTAGCGCCTACGAGCAGTACTTC
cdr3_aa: CAISDRTSAYEQYF

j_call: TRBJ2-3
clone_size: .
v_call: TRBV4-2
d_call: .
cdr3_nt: TGTGCCAGCAGCCAAGACAGGGGCCCTAGCACAGATACGCAGTATTTT
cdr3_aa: CASSQDRGPSTDTQYF

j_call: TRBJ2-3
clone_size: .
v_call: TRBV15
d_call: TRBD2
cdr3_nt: TGTGCCACCAGCAGAGATCTAGCGGGGGGGGATACGCAGTATTTT
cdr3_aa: CATSRDLAGGDTQYF

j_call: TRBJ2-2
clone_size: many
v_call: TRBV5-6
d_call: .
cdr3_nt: TGTGCCAGCAGCTTGGTCCCGACAGGCGGTACCGGGGAGCTGTTTTTT
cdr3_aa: CASSLVPTGGTGELFF

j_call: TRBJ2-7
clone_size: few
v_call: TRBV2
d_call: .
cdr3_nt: TGTGCCAGCAGTGGGACGCCTAACTCCTACGAGCAGTACTTC
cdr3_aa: CASSGTPNSYEQYF

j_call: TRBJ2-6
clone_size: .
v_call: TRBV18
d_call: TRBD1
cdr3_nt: TGTGCCAGCTCACCCGGGACAGGGGCCCCTGGGGCCAACGTCCTGACTTTC
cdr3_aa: CASSPGTGAPGANVLTF

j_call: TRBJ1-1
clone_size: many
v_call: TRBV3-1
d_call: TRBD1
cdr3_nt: TGTGCCAGCAGCCAAACGCCGACAGGGGGAACTGAAGCTTTCTTT
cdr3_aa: CASSQTPTGGTEAFF

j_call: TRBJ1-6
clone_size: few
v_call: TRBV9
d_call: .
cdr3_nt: TGTGCCAGCAGCGTAGGGTTGGATAATTCACCCCTCCACTTT
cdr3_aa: CASSVGLDNSPLHF

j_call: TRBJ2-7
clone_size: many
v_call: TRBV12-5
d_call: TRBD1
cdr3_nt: TGTGCTAGTGGTATGGGACAGCCCTACGAGCAGTACTTC
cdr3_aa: CASGMGQPYEQYF

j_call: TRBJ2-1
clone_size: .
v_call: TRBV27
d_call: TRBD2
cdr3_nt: TGTACCAGCAGTTTAGGCGCAGCGGGGGGTAACAATGAGCAGTTCTTC
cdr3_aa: CTSSLGAAGGNNEQFF

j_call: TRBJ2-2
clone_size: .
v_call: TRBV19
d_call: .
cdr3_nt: TGTGCCAGTAGGTTCGGGCCTTCTGGCCGGGAGCTGTTTTTT
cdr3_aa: CASRFGPSGRELFF

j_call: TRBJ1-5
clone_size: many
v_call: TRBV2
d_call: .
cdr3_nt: TGTGCCAGCAGTGGCAGCTCATTGGGAGGGGTCCATAGCAATCAGCCCCAGCATTTT
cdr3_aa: CASSGSSLGGVHSNQPQHF

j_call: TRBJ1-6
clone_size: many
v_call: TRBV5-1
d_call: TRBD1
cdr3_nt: TGCGCCAGCAGCTTGGTGGGACAGGGGAATTCACCCCTCCACTTT
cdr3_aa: CASSLVGQGNSPLHF

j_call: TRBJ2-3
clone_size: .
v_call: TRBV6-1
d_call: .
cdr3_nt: TGTGCCAGCGACGAACTGTTCGGGCAGTATTTT
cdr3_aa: CASDELFGQYF

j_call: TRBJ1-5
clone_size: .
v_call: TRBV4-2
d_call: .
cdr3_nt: TGTGCCAGCAGCCCCTCGGGGGCCTACGACCCTTATAGCAATCAGCCCCAGCATTTT
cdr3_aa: CASSPSGAYDPYSNQPQHF

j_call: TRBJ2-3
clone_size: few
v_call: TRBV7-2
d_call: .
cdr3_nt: TGTGCCAGCAGCTTAGGATGGATCACGGCTAGCACAGATACGCAGTATTTT
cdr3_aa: CASSLGWITASTDTQYF

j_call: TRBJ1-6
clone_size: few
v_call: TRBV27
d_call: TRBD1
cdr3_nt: TGTGCCAGCAGTTTCTTCCAGGGGGTTCGTTCACCCCTCCACTTT
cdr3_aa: CASSFFQGVRSPLHF

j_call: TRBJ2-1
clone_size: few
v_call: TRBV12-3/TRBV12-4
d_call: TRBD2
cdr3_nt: TGTGCCAGCAGTCCCAGATGGGCGAGCGGGGGGGGGTTAGACAATGAGCAGTTCTTC
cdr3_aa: CASSPRWASGGGLDNEQFF

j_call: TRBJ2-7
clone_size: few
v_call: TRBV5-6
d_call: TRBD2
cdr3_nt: TGTGCCAGCAGCCGGGCGAGCGGGGCGCCTAGGGAGCAGTACTTC
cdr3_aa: CASSRASGAPREQYF

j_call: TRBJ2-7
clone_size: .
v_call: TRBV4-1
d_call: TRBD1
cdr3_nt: TGCGCCAGCAGCCAAGACAGGGGGCATTACGAGCAGTACTTC
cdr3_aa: CASSQDRGHYEQYF

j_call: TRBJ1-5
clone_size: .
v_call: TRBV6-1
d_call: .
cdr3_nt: TGTGCCAGCAAACTGACAGGCATCAATCAGCCCCAGCATTTT
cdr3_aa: CASKLTGINQPQHF

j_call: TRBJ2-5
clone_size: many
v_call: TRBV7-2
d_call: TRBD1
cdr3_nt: TGTGCCAGCAGCTTAGGTTGGACAGGGGAGACCCAGTACTTC
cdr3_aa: CASSLGWTGETQYF

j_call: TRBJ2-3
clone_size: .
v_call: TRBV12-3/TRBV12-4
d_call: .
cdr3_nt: TGTGCCAGCAGTTTAGGGGTGGAGGGAGCAGATACGCAGTATTTT
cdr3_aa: CASSLGVEGADTQYF

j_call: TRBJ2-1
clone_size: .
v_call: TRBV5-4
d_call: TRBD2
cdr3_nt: TGTGCCAGCGGGACCGGGGGGGCCTCCTACAATGAGCAGTTCTTC
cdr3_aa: CASGTGGASYNEQFF

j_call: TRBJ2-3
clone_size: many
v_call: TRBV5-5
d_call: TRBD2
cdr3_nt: TGTGCCAGCAGCTGGGAGGGATCTAGCACAGATACGCAGTATTTT
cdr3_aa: CASSWEGSSTDTQYF

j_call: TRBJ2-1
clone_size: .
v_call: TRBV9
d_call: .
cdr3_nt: TGTGCCAGCAGCGTAGGATTCCCCCCCGGCAATGAGCAGTTCTTC
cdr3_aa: CASSVGFPPGNEQFF

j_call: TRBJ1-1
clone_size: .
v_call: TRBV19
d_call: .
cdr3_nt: TGTGCCAGTAGCACGATTGGGAACACTGAAGCTTTCTTT
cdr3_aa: CASSTIGNTEAFF

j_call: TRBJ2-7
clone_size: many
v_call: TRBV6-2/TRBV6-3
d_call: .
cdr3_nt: TGTGCCAGCAGTCCGCCACAGACATTTTACGAGCAGTACTTC
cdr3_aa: CASSPPQTFYEQYF

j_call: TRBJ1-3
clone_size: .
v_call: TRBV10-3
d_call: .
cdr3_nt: TGTGCCATCCAGGGGAACTCTGGAAACACCATATATTTT
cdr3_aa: CAIQGNSGNTIYF

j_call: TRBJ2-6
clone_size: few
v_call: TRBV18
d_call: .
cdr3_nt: TGTGCCAGCTCACCGTCGCTGTCTGGGGCCAACGTCCTGACTTTC
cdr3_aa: CASSPSLSGANVLTF

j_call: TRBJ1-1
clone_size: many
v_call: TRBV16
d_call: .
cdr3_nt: TGTGCCAGCAGTCCTCAGAGAGGGAGGAACACTGAAGCTTTCTTT
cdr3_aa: CASSPQRGRNTEAFF

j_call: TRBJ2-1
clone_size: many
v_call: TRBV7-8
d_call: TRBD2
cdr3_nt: TGTGCCAGCACCACTAGCGGGGGGACAATCTCCTACAATGAGCAGTTCTTC
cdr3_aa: CASTTSGGTISYNEQFF

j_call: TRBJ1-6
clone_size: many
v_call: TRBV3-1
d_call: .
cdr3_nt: TGTGCCAGCAGCCAACATAGACCCTCACCCCTCCACTTT
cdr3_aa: CASSQHRPSPLHF

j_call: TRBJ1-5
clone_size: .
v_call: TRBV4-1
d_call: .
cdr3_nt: TGCGCCAGCAGCCGACTGGGGATAAGCAATCAGCCCCAGCATTTT
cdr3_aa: CASSRLGISNQPQHF

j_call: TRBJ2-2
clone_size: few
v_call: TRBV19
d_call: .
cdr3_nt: TGTGCCAGTATTCCACAGGGAGGGACCGGGGAGCTGTTTTTT
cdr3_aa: CASIPQGGTGELFF

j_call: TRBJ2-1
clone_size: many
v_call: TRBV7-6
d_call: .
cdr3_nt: TGTGCCAGCAGCTTAGTGGCAGGACTCCGCAATGAGCAGTTCTTC
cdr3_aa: CASSLVAGLRNEQFF

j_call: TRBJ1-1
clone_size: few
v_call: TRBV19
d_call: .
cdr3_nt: TGTGCCAGTAGTATAGATCGCGAGGGCCCTGAAGCTTTCTTT
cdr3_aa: CASSIDREGPEAFF

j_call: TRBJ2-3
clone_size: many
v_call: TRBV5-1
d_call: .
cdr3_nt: TGCGCCAGCAGCCCTTTCGGCGGTACGAGCACAGATACGCAGTATTTT
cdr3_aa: CASSPFGGTSTDTQYF

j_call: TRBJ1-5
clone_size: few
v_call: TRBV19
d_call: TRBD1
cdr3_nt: TGTGCCAGTAGAGGGACAGGGGTTTTCGATCAGCCCCAGCATTTT
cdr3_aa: CASRGTGVFDQPQHF

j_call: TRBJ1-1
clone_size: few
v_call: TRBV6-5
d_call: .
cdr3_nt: TGTGCCAGCAGTTCTCAGGGCAGGGGAGGCGACACTGAAGCTTTCTTT
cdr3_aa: CASSSQGRGGDTEAFF

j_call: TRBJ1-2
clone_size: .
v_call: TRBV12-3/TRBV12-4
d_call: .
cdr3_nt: TGTGCCAGCAGGGAGGGATTTGGCTACACCTTC
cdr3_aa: CASREGFGYTF

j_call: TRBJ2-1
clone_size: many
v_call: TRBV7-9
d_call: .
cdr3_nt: TGTGCCAGCAGCTTCACGAGCTCCTACAATGAGCAGTTCTTC
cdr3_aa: CASSFTSSYNEQFF

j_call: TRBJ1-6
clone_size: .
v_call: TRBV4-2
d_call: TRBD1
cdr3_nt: TGTGCCAGCAGCCAAGATTCGGCAGGGGGAGGGAGTTCACCCCTCCACTTT
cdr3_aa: CASSQDSAGGGSSPLHF

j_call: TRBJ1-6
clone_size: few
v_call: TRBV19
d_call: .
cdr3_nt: TGTGCCAGTAGTATCGCCTCGGGAAATTCACCCCTCCACTTT
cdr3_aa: CASSIASGNSPLHF

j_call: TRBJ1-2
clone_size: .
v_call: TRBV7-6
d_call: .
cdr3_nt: TGTGCCAGCCTAAGGGTCCCGGGCCCCCGAGGGTATGGCTACACCTTC
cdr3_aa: CASLRVPGPRGYGYTF

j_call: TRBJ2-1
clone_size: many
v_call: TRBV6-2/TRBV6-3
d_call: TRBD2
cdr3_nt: TGTGCCAGCAGTTACGTCCCTAGCGGGGAACTTTACAATGAGCAGTTCTTC
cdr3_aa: CASSYVPSGELYNEQFF

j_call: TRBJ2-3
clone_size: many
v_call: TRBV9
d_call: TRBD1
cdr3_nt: TGTGCCAGCAGCCCCCGGACAGGGATTAGCACAGATACGCAGTATTTT
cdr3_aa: CASSPRTGISTDTQYF

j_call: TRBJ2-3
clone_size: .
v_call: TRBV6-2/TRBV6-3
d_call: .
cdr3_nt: TGTGCCAGCAGTTACTCCCCGGACAGTGCTAGCACAGATACGCAGTATTTT
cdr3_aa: CASSYSPDSASTDTQYF

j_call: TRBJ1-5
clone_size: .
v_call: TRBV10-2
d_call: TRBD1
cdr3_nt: TGCGCCAGCAGTGATGGGACAGGGAGTAATCAGCCCCAGCATTTT
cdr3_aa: CASSDGTGSNQPQHF

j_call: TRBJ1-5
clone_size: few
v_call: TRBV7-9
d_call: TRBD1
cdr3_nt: TGTGCCAGCAACCGGGACAGCGATCAGCCCCAGCATTTT
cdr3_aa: CASNRDSDQPQHF

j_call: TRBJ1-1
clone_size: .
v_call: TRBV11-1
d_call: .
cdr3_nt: TGTGCCAGCAGCCAAGAAGGGGTGAACACTGAAGCTTTCTTT
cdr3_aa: CASSQEGVNTEAFF

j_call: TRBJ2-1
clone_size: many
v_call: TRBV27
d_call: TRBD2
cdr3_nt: TGTGCCAGCAGTGCGCCCCGACTAGCGGGGATGTACAATGAGCAGTTCTTC
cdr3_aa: CASSAPRLAGMYNEQFF

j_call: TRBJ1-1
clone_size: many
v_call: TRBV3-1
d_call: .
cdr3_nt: TGTGCCAGCAGCCAAGTCGACCGGGACACTGAAGCTTTCTTT
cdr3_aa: CASSQVDRDTEAFF

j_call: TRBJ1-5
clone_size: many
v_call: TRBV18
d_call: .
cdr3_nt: TGTGCCAGCTCACCCGGTAATCAGCCCCAGCATTTT
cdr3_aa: CASSPGNQPQHF